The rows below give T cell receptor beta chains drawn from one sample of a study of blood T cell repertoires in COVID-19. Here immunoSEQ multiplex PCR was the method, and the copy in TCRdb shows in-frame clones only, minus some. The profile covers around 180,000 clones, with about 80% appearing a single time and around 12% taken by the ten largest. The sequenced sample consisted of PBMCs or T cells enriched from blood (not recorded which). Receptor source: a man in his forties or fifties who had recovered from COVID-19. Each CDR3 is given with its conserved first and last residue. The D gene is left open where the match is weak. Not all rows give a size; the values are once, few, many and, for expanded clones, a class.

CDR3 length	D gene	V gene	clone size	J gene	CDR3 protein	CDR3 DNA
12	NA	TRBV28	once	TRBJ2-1	CASSLTGWEQFF	TGTGCCAGCAGTTTAACAGGGTGGGAGCAGTTCTTC
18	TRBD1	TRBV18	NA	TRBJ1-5	CASSPSLVLGQVDQPQHF	TGTGCCAGCTCACCAAGTTTGGTTTTAGGACAGGTGGATCAGCCCCAGCATTTT
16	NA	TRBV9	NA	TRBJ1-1	CASSVQVGGGGTEAFF	TGTGCCAGCTCCGTCCAGGTCGGGGGTGGTGGCACTGAAGCTTTCTTT
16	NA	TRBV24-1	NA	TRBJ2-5	CATSDPGTGRGETQYF	TGTGCCACCAGTGATCCCGGGACTGGACGGGGGGAGACCCAGTACTTC
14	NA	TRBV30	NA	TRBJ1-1	CAWSVSQWNTEAFF	TGTGCCTGGAGTGTGTCACAGTGGAACACTGAAGCTTTCTTT
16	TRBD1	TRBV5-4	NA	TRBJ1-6	CASSRRQGASNSPLHF	TGTGCCAGCAGCCGGAGACAGGGGGCGAGTAATTCACCCCTCCACTTT
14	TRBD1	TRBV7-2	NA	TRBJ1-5	CASSWTGLYQPQHF	TGTGCCAGCAGCTGGACAGGGCTTTATCAGCCCCAGCATTTT
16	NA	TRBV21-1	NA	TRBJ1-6	CASSPRDRVMDSPLHF	TGTGCCAGCAGCCCCCGGGACAGGGTGATGGATTCACCCCTCCACTTT
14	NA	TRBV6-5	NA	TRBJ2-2	CASSYSLATGELFF	TGTGCCAGCAGTTACTCGTTAGCGACCGGGGAGCTGTTTTTT
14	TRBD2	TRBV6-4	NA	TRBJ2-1	CASRASGGAAEQFF	TGTGCCAGCAGGGCCAGCGGGGGGGCCGCTGAGCAGTTCTTC
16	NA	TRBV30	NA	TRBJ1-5	CAWSGGTYSGNQPQHF	TGTGCCTGGAGTGGTGGAACTTATAGCGGCAATCAGCCCCAGCATTTT
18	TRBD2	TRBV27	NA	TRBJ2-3	CASRTWTSGGASTDTQYF	TGTGCCAGCAGGACGTGGACTAGCGGGGGGGCTAGCACAGATACGCAGTATTTT
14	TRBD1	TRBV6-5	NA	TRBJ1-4	CASSYQGQGEKLFF	TGTGCCAGCAGTTACCAGGGACAGGGTGAAAAACTGTTTTTT
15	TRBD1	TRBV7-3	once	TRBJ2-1	CASSLHGQGGDEQFF	TGTGCCAGCAGCTTACACGGACAGGGTGGCGATGAGCAGTTCTTC
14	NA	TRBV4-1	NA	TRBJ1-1	CASSQRDRNTEAFF	TGCGCCAGCAGCCAACGCGACAGGAACACTGAAGCTTTCTTT
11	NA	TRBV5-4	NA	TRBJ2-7	CASSLGGEQYF	TGTGCCAGCAGCTTGGGCGGAGAGCAGTACTTC
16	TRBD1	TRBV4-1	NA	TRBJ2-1	CASSKTRDRGNDEQFF	TGCGCCAGCTCAAAGACCCGGGACAGGGGCAACGATGAGCAGTTCTTC
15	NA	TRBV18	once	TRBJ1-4	CASSPGTAILEKLFF	TGTGCCAGCTCACCCGGCACAGCAATTCTTGAAAAACTGTTTTTT
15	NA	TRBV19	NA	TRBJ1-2	CASSKISEALYGYTF	TGTGCCAGTAGTAAAATAAGCGAGGCCCTCTATGGCTACACCTTC
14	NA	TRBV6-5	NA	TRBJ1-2	CASSYSTTVGGYTF	TGTGCCAGCAGTTACTCGACGACGGTGGGCGGCTACACCTTC
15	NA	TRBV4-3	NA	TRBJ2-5	CASSQDLISAETQYF	TGCGCCAGCAGCCAAGATCTTATATCCGCGGAGACCCAGTACTTC
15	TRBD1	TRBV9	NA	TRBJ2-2	CASSVTGVGTGELFF	TGTGCCAGCAGCGTAACAGGGGTGGGCACCGGGGAGCTGTTTTTT
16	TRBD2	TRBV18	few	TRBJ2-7	CASSPAGGEGSYEQYF	TGTGCCAGCTCACCCGCCGGCGGGGAGGGCTCCTACGAGCAGTACTTC
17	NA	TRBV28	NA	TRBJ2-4	CASSLFLSPQKKNIQYF	NA
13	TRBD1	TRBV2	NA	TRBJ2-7	CASSKTGSSEQYF	TGTGCCAGCAGTAAGACAGGGTCGAGCGAGCAGTACTTC
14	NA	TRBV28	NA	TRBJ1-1	CASRPLQGDTEAFF	TGTGCCAGCAGGCCCCTACAGGGAGACACTGAAGCTTTCTTT
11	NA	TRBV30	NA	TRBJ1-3	CAWDRGNTIYF	TGTGCCTGGGATCGTGGAAACACCATATATTTT
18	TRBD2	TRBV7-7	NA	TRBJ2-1	CASSLESGSGLAYNEQFF	TGTGCTAGCAGCTTAGAGTCGGGATCGGGACTAGCCTACAATGAGCAGTTCTTC
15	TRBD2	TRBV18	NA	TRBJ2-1	CASSPRGGARNEQFF	TGTGCCAGCTCACCGCGCGGGGGGGCGCGGAATGAGCAGTTCTTC
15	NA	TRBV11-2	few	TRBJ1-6	CASSLDHLTSSPLHF	TGTGCCAGCAGCTTAGATCATCTAACGAGTTCACCCCTCCACTTT
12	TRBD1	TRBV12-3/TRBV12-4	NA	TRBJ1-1	CASSLTGDEAFF	TGTGCCAGCAGTCTGACAGGGGATGAAGCTTTCTTT
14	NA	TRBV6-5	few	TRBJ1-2	CASSQQGYSYGYTF	TGTGCCAGCAGTCAACAGGGTTATAGCTATGGCTACACCTTC
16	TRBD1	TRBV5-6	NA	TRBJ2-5	CASSHTGQGAGETQYF	TGTGCCAGCAGCCATACGGGACAGGGGGCCGGGGAGACCCAGTACTTC
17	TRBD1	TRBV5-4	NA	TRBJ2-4	CASSNKKGASAKNIQYF	TGTGCCAGCAGCAACAAAAAGGGGGCCTCAGCCAAAAACATTCAGTACTTC
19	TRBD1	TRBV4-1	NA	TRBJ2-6	CASSRTGTGGRPGANVLTF	TGCGCCAGCAGCCGAACCGGGACAGGGGGCAGGCCTGGGGCCAACGTCCTGACTTTC
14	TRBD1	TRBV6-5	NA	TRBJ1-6	CASSIGTEYSPLHF	TGTGCCAGCAGTATCGGGACAGAGTATTCACCCCTCCACTTT
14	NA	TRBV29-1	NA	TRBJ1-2	CSVDTGSLVYGYTF	TGCAGCGTTGACACAGGAAGCTTAGTCTATGGCTACACCTTC
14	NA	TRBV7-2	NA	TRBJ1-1	CASSLAEGVTEAFF	TGTGCCAGCAGCTTAGCTGAGGGGGTAACTGAAGCTTTCTTT
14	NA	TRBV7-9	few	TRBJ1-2	CASSLAGPDYGYTF	TGTGCCAGCAGCTTAGCGGGCCCAGACTATGGCTACACCTTC
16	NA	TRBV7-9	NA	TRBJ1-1	CASSPHRRYLNTEAFF	TGTGCCAGCAGCCCCCACAGGAGATACTTGAACACTGAAGCTTTCTTT
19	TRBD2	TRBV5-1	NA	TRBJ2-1	CASSVWTSGGQSSYNEQFF	TGCGCCAGCAGCGTATGGACTAGCGGGGGCCAAAGCTCCTACAATGAGCAGTTCTTC
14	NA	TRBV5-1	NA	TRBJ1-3	CASSYWAGGNTIYF	TGCGCCAGCAGCTACTGGGCAGGGGGAAACACCATATATTTT
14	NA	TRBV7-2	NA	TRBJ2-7	CASSLGGSAYEQYF	TGTGCCAGCAGCTTAGGAGGTAGCGCCTACGAGCAGTACTTC
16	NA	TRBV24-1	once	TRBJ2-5	CATSDYRPGVIETQYF	TGTGCCACCAGTGATTATCGTCCAGGGGTGATAGAGACCCAGTACTTC
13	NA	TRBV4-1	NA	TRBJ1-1	CASSHGVAPEAFF	TGCGCCAGCAGCCATGGAGTTGCCCCTGAAGCTTTCTTT
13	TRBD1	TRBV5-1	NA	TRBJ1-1	CASRQQGASEAFF	TGCGCCAGCCGCCAACAGGGGGCCTCTGAAGCTTTCTTT
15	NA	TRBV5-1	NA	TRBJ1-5	CASSLQGLGNQPQHF	TGCGCCAGCAGTTTACAGGGATTGGGAAATCAGCCCCAGCATTTT
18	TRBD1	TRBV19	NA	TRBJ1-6	CASRGQGGTSSYNSPLHF	TGTGCCAGTAGAGGACAGGGGGGGACCAGCTCCTATAATTCACCCCTCCACTTT
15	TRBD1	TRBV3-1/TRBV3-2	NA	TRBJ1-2	CASSPSTGGSYGYTF	TGTGCCAGCAGCCCCTCGACAGGGGGCAGCTATGGCTACACCTTC
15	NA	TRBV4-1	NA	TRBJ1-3	CASSLTQGTGNTIYF	TGCGCCAGCAGCCTAACACAGGGAACTGGAAACACCATATATTTT
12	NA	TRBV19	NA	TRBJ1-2	CASSTTGYGYTF	TGTGCCAGTAGCACGACGGGCTATGGCTACACCTTC
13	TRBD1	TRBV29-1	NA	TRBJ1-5	CSAGTGGNQPQHF	TGCAGCGCCGGGACAGGGGGTAATCAGCCCCAGCATTTT
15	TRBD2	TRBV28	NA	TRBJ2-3	CASTLSGGRTDTQYF	TGTGCCAGCACCCTCAGCGGGGGGAGAACAGATACGCAGTATTTT
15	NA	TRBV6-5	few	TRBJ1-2	CASSYAQGLNYGYTF	TGTGCCAGCAGTTACGCACAGGGTCTTAACTATGGCTACACCTTC
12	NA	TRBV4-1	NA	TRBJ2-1	CASSHPNNEQFF	TGCGCCAGCAGCCACCCTAACAATGAGCAGTTCTTC
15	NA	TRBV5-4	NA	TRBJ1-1	CASSLYNRANTEAFF	TGTGCCAGCAGCTTGTATAACAGGGCGAACACTGAAGCTTTCTTT
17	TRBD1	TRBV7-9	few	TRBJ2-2	CASTPYSGTGATGELFF	TGTGCCAGCACCCCCTACTCCGGGACAGGGGCCACCGGGGAGCTGTTTTTT
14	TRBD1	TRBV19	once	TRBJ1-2	CASSQGGADYGYTF	TGTGCCAGTAGTCAGGGGGGAGCGGACTATGGCTACACCTTC
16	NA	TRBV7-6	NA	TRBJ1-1	CASSVRVAGANTEAFF	TGTGCCAGCAGCGTCCGGGTCGCGGGGGCGAACACTGAAGCTTTCTTT
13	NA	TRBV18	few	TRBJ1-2	CASSPDKNYGYTF	TGTGCCAGCTCCCCAGACAAGAACTATGGCTACACCTTC